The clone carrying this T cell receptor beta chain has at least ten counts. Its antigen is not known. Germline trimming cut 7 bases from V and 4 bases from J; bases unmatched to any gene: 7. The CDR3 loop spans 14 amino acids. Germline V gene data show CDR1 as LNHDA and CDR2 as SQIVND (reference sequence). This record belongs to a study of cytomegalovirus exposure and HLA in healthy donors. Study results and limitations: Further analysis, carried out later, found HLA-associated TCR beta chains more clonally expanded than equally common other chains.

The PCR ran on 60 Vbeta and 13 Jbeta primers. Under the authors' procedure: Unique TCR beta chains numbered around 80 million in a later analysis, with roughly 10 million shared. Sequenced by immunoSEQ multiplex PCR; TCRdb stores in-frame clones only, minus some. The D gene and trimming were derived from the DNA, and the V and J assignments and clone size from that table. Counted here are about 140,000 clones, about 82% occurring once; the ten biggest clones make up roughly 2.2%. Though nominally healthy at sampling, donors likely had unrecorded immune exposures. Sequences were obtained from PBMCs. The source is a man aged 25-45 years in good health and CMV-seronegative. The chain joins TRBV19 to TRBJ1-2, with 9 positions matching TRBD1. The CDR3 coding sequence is TGTGCCAGTAAATTAACAGGGGGCTTCTATGGCTACACCTTC. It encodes CASKLTGGFYGYTF. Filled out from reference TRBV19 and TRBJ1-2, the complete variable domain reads DGGITQSPKYLFRKEGQNVTLSCEQNLNHDAMYWYRQDPGQGLRLIYYSQIVNDFQKGDIAEGYSVSREKKESFPLTVTSAQKNPTAFYLCASKLTGGFYGYTFGSGTRLTVV.